This T cell receptor beta chain was recorded in a study of regulatory T cells in long-lasting Graves disease. This CDR3 is 13 amino acids long. From germline, CDR1 is SGDLS and CDR2 YYNGEE. Germline trimming cut 2 bases from V and 3 bases from J; bases unmatched to any gene: 1. Ten or more counts support this clonotype. CDR3-region Arm-PCR and iRepertoire HTBI primers produced the TCR beta libraries. Authors' data handling: The samples yielded roughly 64 TRBV and roughly 14 TRBJ segments. TCRdb called the multiplex PCR reads again in MiXCR, with one record for every CDR3 protein. V and J calls and clone size were set by TCRdb, not the authors. The sample lists about 450,000 distinct CDR3 sequences, roughly 17% seen once, with around 10% in the top ten. The time point: newly diagnosed GD, antithyroid drugs for less than 3 months. There was RNA extracted from PBMCs, and the TCR library was made from it.

In addition, the sample was reused for a study of T cells in Graves' hyperthyroidism and ophthalmopathy. That report notes: In the analysis, a 13 V-J model separated ophthalmopathy from stable hyperthyroidism.

J is TRBJ2-7 and V is TRBV9, with 8 bases aligning to TRBD1. The TCR originated in a woman younger than 45 with Graves disease. Source: peripheral blood mononuclear cells (PBMCs), taken at new diagnosis, from a patient treated with antithyroid drugs. CDR3 sequence reads: CASSVTGDYEQYF. CDR3 bases: TGTGCCAGCAGCGTGACAGGGGACTACGAGCAGTACTTC. The variable domain in full, completed from reference TRBV9 and TRBJ2-7, reads DSGVTQTPKHLITATGQRVTLRCSPRSGDLSVYWYQQSLDQGLQFLIQYYNGEERAKGNILERFSAQQFPDLHSELNLSSLELGDSALYFCASSVTGDYEQYFGPGTRLTVT.